These T cell receptor beta chains were read from a single sample in a study of CXCR3-negative and CXCR3-positive naive CD8 T cells. TCRdb re-called the 5' RACE reads; every CDR3 protein appears as one record, without DNA. Its listing shows tens of thousands of distinct CDR3 sequences. The specimen sequenced was naive CXCR3+ CD8+ T cells from blood. The receptors derive from a human donor in good health. Some clones in this sample may be carry-over from other donors' samples. Both conserved end residues are part of each CDR3. Fields, in order: V gene, J gene, CDR3 protein.

v_call: TRBV12-3/TRBV12-4
j_call: TRBJ1-2
cdr3_aa: CASDDRVYGYTF

v_call: TRBV4-2
j_call: TRBJ2-3
cdr3_aa: CASSQVGLAVDTQYF

v_call: TRBV2
j_call: TRBJ2-7
cdr3_aa: CASSLSTVPTYEQYF

v_call: TRBV7-7
j_call: TRBJ2-3
cdr3_aa: CASSPGQSTDTQYF

v_call: TRBV12-3/TRBV12-4
j_call: TRBJ2-1
cdr3_aa: CASSPRVDEQFF

v_call: TRBV29-1
j_call: TRBJ2-1
cdr3_aa: CSVDQGAYNEQFF

v_call: TRBV7-6
j_call: TRBJ2-3
cdr3_aa: CASSSRDRVSQYF

v_call: TRBV9
j_call: TRBJ2-7
cdr3_aa: CASSDSPNEQYF

v_call: TRBV2
j_call: TRBJ1-2
cdr3_aa: CASSEEGAPDGYTF

v_call: TRBV5-5
j_call: TRBJ1-1
cdr3_aa: CASSLPGGNTEAFF

v_call: TRBV30
j_call: TRBJ2-3
cdr3_aa: CAWTGDDGDTQYF

v_call: TRBV7-2
j_call: TRBJ2-1
cdr3_aa: CASSLSGTSGDYPFF

v_call: TRBV10-3
j_call: TRBJ1-1
cdr3_aa: CAIRVPGEQDTEAFF

v_call: TRBV15
j_call: TRBJ2-3
cdr3_aa: CATSREGDYTDTQYF

v_call: TRBV25-1
j_call: TRBJ2-2
cdr3_aa: CASSERQGNTGELFF

v_call: TRBV9
j_call: TRBJ2-5
cdr3_aa: CASSVKAGPRQETQYF

v_call: TRBV2
j_call: TRBJ2-1
cdr3_aa: CASKALSGHNEQFF

v_call: TRBV6-5
j_call: TRBJ1-1
cdr3_aa: CASSYEGFRSEAFF

v_call: TRBV5-4
j_call: TRBJ2-1
cdr3_aa: CASSLGHNEQFF

v_call: TRBV12-3/TRBV12-4
j_call: TRBJ2-1
cdr3_aa: CASSPPRGYGQFF

v_call: TRBV12-3/TRBV12-4
j_call: TRBJ2-7
cdr3_aa: CASSPGLAAEQYF

v_call: TRBV29-1
j_call: TRBJ2-1
cdr3_aa: CSVGLAGVNEQFF

v_call: TRBV7-9
j_call: TRBJ1-1
cdr3_aa: CASTRDTEAFF

v_call: TRBV5-1
j_call: TRBJ2-7
cdr3_aa: CASSLSETPYEQYF

v_call: TRBV29-1
j_call: TRBJ1-1
cdr3_aa: CSVLDGTNTEAFF

v_call: TRBV10-3
j_call: TRBJ2-7
cdr3_aa: CAISESPSYEQYF

v_call: TRBV10-3
j_call: TRBJ1-2
cdr3_aa: CAVRDRAHGYTF

v_call: TRBV3-1
j_call: TRBJ2-1
cdr3_aa: CASSLEGTWSNEQFF

v_call: TRBV29-1
j_call: TRBJ2-1
cdr3_aa: CSVHPDRGSHSYNEQFF

v_call: TRBV27
j_call: TRBJ1-2
cdr3_aa: CASSFGRTNYGYTF

v_call: TRBV19
j_call: TRBJ2-1
cdr3_aa: CASSGEVRSYNEQFF